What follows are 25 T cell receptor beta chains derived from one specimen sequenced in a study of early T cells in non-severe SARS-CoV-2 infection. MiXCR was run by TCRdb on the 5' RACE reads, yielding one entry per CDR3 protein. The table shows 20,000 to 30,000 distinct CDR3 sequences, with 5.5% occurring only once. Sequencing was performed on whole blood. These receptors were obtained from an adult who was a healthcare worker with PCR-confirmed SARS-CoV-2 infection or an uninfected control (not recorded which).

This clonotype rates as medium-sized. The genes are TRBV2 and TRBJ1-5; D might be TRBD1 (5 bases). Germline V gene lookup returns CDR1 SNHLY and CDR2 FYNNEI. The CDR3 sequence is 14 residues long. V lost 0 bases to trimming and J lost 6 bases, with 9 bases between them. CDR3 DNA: TGTGCCAGCAGTGAAGCGCAGGGAGGTCAGCCCCAGCATTTT. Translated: CASSEAQGGQPQHF.

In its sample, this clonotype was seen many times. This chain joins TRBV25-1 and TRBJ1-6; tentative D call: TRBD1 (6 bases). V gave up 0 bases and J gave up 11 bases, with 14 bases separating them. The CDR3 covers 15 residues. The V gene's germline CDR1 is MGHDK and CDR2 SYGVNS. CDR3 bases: TGTGCCAGCAGTGAATATGGAGGGGGTCGTGCACCCCTCCACTTT. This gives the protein CASSEYGGGRAPLHF.

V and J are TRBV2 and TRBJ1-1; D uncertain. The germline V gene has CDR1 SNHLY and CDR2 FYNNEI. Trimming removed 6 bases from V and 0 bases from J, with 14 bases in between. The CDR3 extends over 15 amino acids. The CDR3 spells CASRDFGLMNTEAFF. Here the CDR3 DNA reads TGTGCCAGCAGGGACTTCGGACTTATGAACACTGAAGCTTTCTTT.

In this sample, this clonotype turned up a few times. CDR3 sequence reads: CASKPGLAPQETQYF. CDR3 DNA sequence: TGTGCCAGCAAACCGGGACTAGCTCCACAAGAGACCCAGTACTTC. The chain uses TRBV28 and TRBJ2-5, with 9 bases matching TRBD2. Germline CDR1 is MDHEN and CDR2 is SYDVKM. The CDR3 extends over 15 amino acids. With V trimmed by 7 bases and J by 2 bases, 8 bases remained unmatched.

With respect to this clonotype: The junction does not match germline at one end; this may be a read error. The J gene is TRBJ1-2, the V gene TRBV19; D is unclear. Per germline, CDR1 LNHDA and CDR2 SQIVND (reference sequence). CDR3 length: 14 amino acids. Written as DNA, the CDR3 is TGTGCCAGTAGGGAGGACGGAGTGAACTATGGCTTCACCTTC. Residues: CASREDGVNYGFTF.

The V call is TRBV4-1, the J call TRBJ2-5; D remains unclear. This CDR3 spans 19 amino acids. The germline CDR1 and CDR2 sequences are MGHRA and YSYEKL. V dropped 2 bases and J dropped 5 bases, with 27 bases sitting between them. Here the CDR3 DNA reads TGCGCCAGCAGCCAATCATTTTCGCAGGCCGGTCCCGAGGAGGAGACCCAGTACTTC. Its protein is CASSQSFSQAGPEEETQYF.

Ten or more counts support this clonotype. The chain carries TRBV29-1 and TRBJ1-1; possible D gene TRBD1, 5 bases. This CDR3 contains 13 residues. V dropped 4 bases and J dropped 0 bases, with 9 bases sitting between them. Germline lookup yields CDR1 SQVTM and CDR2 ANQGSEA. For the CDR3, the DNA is TGCAGCGTTGGAGGGACGCTGAACACTGAAGCTTTCTTT. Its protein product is CSVGGTLNTEAFF.

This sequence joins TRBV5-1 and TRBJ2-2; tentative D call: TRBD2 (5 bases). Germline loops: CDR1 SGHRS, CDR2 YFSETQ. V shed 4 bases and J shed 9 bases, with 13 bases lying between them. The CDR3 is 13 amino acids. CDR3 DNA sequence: TGCGCCAGCAGCATCCGGACGGACTGGGAGCTGTTTTTT. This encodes CASSIRTDWELFF.

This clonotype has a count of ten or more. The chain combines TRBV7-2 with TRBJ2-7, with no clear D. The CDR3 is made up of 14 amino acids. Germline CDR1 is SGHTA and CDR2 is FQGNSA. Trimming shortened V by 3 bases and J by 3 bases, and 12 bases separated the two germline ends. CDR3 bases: TGTGCCAGCAGCTTTTTAGGGATCCGCTACGAGCAGTACTTC. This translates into CASSFLGIRYEQYF.

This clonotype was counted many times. The CDR3 sequence: CASRGEGDQNEKLFF. The CDR3 coding sequence is TGTGCCAGCAGGGGGGAAGGGGATCAAAATGAAAAACTGTTTTTT. The chain is built from TRBV6-5 and TRBJ1-4; possibly TRBD1 for D (5 bases). The V and J ends lost 6 bases and 5 bases respectively, with 16 bases between them. The CDR3 sequence is 15 residues long. The germline gives CDR1 MNHEY, CDR2 SVGAGI.

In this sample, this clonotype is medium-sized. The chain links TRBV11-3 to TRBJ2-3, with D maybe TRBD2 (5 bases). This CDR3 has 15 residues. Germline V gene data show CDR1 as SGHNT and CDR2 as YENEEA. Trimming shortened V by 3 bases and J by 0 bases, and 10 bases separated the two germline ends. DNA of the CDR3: TGTGCCAGCAGCTTGGGAAGGACTAGCACAGATACGCAGTATTTT. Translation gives CASSLGRTSTDTQYF.

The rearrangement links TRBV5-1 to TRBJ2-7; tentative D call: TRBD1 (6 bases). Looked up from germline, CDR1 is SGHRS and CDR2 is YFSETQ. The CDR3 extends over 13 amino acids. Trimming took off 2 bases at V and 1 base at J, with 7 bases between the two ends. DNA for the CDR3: TGCGCCAGCAGCTTCGGACAGTCCTACGAGCAGTACTTC. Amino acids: CASSFGQSYEQYF. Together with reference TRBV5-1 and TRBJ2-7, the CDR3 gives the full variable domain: KAGVTQTPRYLIKTRGQQVTLSCSPISGHRSVSWYQQTPGQGLQFLFEYFSETQRNKGNFPGRFSGRQFSNSRSEMNVSTLELGDSALYLCASSFGQSYEQYFGPGTRLTVT.

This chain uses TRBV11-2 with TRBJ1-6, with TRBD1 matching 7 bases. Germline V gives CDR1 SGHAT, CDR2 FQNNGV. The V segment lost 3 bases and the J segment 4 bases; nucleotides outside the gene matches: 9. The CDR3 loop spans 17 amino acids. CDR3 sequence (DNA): TGTGCCAGCAGCTTGGCAGAACGACAGGGATATAATTCACCCCTCCACTTT. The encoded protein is CASSLAERQGYNSPLHF.

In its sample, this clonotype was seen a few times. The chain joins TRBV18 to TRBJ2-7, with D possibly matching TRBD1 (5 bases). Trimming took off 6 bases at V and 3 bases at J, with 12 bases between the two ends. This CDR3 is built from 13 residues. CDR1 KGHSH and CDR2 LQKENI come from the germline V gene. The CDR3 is CASSDQRGYEQYF. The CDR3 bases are TGTGCCAGCTCCGACCAAAGGGGCTACGAGCAGTACTTC. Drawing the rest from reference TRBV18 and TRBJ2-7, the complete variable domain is NAGVMQNPRHLVRRRGQEARLRCSPMKGHSHVYWYRQLPEEGLKFMVYLQKENIIDESGMPKERFSAEFPKEGPSILRIQQVVRGDSAAYFCASSDQRGYEQYFGPGTRLTVT.

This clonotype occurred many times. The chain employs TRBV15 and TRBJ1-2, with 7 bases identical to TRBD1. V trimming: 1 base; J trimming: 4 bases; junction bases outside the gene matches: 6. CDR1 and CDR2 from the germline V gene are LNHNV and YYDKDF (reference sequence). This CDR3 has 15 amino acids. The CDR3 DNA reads TGTGCCACCAGCAGAGCCACAGGGGAAAGCTATGGCTACACCTTC. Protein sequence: CATSRATGESYGYTF.

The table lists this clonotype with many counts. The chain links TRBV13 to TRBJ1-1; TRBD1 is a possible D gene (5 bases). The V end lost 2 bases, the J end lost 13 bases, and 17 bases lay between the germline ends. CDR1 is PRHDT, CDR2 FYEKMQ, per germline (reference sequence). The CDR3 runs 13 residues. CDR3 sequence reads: CASSLRGTPIGFF. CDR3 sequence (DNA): TGTGCCAGCAGCTTAAGGGGCACTCCTATCGGTTTCTTT.

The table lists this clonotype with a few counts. In DNA, the CDR3 is TGCAGCGCTGCACAGGGGGCGCGTGAGACCCAGTACTTC. It translates to CSAAQGARETQYF. This chain joins TRBV29-1 and TRBJ2-5, with TRBD1 identical over 9 bases. This CDR3 spans 13 amino acids. The germline CDR1 and CDR2 sequences are SQVTM and ANQGSEA. J was trimmed by 5 bases and V by 7 bases; bases with no gene match: 8.

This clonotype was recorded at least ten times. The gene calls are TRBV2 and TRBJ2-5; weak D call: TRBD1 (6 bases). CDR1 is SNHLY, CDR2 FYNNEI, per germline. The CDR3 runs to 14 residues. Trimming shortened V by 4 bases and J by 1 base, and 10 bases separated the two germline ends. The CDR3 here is CASSGNRAQETQYF. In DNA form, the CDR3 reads TGTGCCAGCAGTGGGAACAGGGCCCAAGAGACCCAGTACTTC.

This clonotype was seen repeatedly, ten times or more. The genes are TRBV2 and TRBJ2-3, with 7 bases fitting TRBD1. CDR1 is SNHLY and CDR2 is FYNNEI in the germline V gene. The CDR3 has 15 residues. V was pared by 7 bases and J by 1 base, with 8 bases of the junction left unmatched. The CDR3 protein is CASTYRGVGTDTQYF. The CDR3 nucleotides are TGTGCCAGCACCTACAGGGGCGTCGGCACAGATACGCAGTATTTT. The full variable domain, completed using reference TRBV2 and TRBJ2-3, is EPEVTQTPSHQVTQMGQEVILRCVPISNHLYFYWYRQILGQKVEFLVSFYNNEISEKSEIFDDQFSVERPDGSNFTLKIRSTKLEDSAMYFCASTYRGVGTDTQYFGPGTRLTVL.

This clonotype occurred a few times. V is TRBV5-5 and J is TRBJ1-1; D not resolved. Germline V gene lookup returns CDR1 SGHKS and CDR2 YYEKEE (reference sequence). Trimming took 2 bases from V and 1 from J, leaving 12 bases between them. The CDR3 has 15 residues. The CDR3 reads CASSFRLAGNTEAFF. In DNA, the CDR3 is TGTGCCAGCAGCTTTCGACTGGCTGGGAACACTGAAGCTTTCTTT.

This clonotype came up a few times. CDR3 loop: CASSSSLASYEQYF. The CDR3 DNA follows: TGTGCCAGCAGCTCCTCACTAGCGTCCTACGAGCAGTACTTC. V gene TRBV7-2 combines with J gene TRBJ2-7; TRBD2 matches at 7 bases. CDR1 SGHTA and CDR2 FQGNSA come from the germline V gene. The length of the CDR3 is 14 residues. V dropped 4 bases and J dropped 1; count of bases not matched to a gene: 4.

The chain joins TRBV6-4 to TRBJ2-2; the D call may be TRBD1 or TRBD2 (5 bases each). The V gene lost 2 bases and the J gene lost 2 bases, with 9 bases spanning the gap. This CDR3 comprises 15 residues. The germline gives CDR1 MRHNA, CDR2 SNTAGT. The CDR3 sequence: CASSDRGPNTGELFF. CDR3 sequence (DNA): TGTGCCAGCAGTGACAGGGGACCCAACACCGGGGAGCTGTTTTTT.

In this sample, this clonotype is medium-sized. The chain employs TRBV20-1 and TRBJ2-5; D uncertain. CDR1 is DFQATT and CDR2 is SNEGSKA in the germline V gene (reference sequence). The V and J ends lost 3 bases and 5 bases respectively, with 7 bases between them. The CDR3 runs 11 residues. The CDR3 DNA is TGCAGTGCTAGGAGTTCGGAGACCCAGTACTTC. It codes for CSARSSETQYF.

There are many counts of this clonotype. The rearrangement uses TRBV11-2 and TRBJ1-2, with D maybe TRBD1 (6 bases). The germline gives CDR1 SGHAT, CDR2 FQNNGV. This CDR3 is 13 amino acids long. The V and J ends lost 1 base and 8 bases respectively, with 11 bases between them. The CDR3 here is CASSLAGARGYTF. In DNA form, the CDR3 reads TGTGCCAGCAGCTTAGCGGGGGCGCGGGGCTACACCTTC.

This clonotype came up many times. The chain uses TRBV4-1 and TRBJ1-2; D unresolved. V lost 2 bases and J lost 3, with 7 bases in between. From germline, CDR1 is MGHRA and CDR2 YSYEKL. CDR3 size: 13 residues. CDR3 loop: CASSQRRDYGYTF. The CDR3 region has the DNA TGCGCCAGCAGCCAACGTAGGGACTATGGCTACACCTTC.